This T cell receptor (beta chain) was profiled in a study of PD-1 blockade in classical Hodgkin lymphoma. Described time point: cycle 4 day 1 (C4D1), after more than 5 weeks of nivolumab. Autologous stem cell transplantation was followed by relapse in every patient, and brentuximab vedotin exposure varied. Patients showed best responses of complete response, partial response or progressive disease. TCRdb keeps only in-frame clones here, not all; method: immunoSEQ multiplex PCR. This sample carries 27,000 or so clones, 72% of them seen once, and the ten largest clones take less than 4.5%. CDR1 and CDR2 from the germline V gene are LNHNV and YYDKDF (reference sequence). CDR3 length: 15 residues. V was shortened by 2 bases and J by 1 base, with 8 bases between the two germline ends.

The chain recombines TRBV15 with TRBJ1-4; TRBD1 is a possible D gene (6 bases). Sequenced material: peripheral blood mononuclear cells (PBMCs), taken before the fourth cycle of nivolumab. This receptor was obtained from a human donor with classical Hodgkin lymphoma. The CDR3 sequence: CATSRPRGTNEKLFF. In DNA form, the CDR3 reads TGTGCCACCAGCAGACCCAGGGGAACTAATGAAAAACTGTTTTTT.